A selection of T cell receptor beta chains follows, all from one sample in a study of blood T cell repertoires in COVID-19. The assay was immunoSEQ multiplex PCR, and TCRdb's table has in-frame clones only and misses some. The sample includes under 450,000 clones, about four fifths seen only once; the top ten take approximately 5%. What was sequenced was PBMCs or T cells enriched from blood (not recorded which). The source of these receptors is a woman in her fifties or sixties who had recovered from COVID-19. Each CDR3 is given with its conserved first and last residue.

V,J,CDR3
TRBV18,TRBJ1-5,CASSQGVTQIQPQHF
TRBV28,TRBJ2-2,CASRRQGETGELFF
TRBV7-9,TRBJ2-2,CASSLARGSTGELFF
TRBV12-3/TRBV12-4,TRBJ1-2,CASSPQINYGYTF
TRBV5-1,TRBJ1-3,CASTPLGSSGNTIYF
TRBV5-8,TRBJ1-1,CASSSRQVSIRTEAFF
TRBV6-5,TRBJ1-1,CASLSGGTEAFF
TRBV18,TRBJ1-5,CASSPFQGTGYQPQHF
TRBV7-2,TRBJ2-5,CASSFWPQAGETQYF
TRBV10-3,TRBJ1-2,CAISLAEGGYTF
TRBV12-5,TRBJ2-5,CATKLAGGLETQYF
TRBV14,TRBJ1-1,CASSQSSGGGWTEAFF
TRBV6-2/TRBV6-3,TRBJ2-7,CASSQQGANYEQYF
TRBV7-2,TRBJ2-7,CASSDRRGISYEQYF
TRBV19,TRBJ1-1,CASSAAGTEAFF
TRBV3-1/TRBV3-2,TRBJ1-1,CASIPGGGGNTEAFF
TRBV5-8,TRBJ2-3,CASSPGLAGENTDTQYF
TRBV27,TRBJ2-7,CASRMSGGYEQYF
TRBV29-1,TRBJ1-1,CSVAILGVMNTEAFF
TRBV7-9,TRBJ1-4,CAITEGQINEKLFF
TRBV30,TRBJ1-2,CAWMGGGLSDGYTF
TRBV4-3,TRBJ1-4,CASSQGQGGEKLFF
TRBV7-2,TRBJ1-6,CASSWTGTSSYNSPLHF
TRBV7-9,TRBJ1-1,CASTNIANTEAFF
TRBV28,TRBJ1-2,CASSSAGIANYGYTF
TRBV7-3,TRBJ2-5,CASSSTGVEGETQYF
TRBV29-1,TRBJ2-6,CSASTGERAGANVLTF
TRBV19,TRBJ1-2,CASSTGTANYGYTF
TRBV5-6,TRBJ2-2,CASSGRQGAGGELFF
TRBV6-6,TRBJ2-1,CASIGTGTSVPEQFF
TRBV27,TRBJ2-7,CASSLIGGREYEQYF